This record covers a single T cell receptor beta chain. Original processing methods: Estimation of nucleated cell counts relied on the amplification of reference gene primers. The data were produced by immunoSEQ multiplex PCR, yet TCRdb's version contains in-frame clones alone and is incomplete. V, J and clone size are those of that table, while D and trimming were read from the DNA. Among some 90,000 clones listed, around 89% were seen once. These data are taken from a study of blood T cell repertoires in COVID-19. Across the whole study: Acute-phase and convalescent COVID-19 samples originated in the United States, Italy and Spain.

The Seattle patients joined while their infection was active and were tracked longitudinally afterward. The sequencing sample was made of peripheral blood. The receptor's source is a man over 45 with COVID-19, enrolled during active disease.

In DNA form, the CDR3 reads TGTGCCAGTACCGGACAGGGTAGTCAGCCCCAGCATTTT. Encoded protein: CASTGQGSQPQHF. The V call is TRBV19, the J call TRBJ1-5; TRBD1 agrees at 8 bases. Germline CDR1 is LNHDA and CDR2 is SQIVND (reference sequence). The J segment lost 6 bases and the V segment lost 7 bases, leaving 5 bases of the junction unmatched. This CDR3 spans 13 amino acids.